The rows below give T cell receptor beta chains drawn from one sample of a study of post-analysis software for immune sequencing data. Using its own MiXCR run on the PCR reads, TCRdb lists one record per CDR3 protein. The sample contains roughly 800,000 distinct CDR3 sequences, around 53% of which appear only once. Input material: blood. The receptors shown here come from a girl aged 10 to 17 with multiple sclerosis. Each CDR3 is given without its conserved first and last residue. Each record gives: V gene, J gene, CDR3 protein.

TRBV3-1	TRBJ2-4	ASSRTGGPYGQY
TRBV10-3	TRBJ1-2	AISESGRSDSPGYT
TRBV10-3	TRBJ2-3	AIALAGGGTDTQY
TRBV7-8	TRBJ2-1	ASRWASVSSYNEQF
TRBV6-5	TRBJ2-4	ASSPQGSEAKNIQY
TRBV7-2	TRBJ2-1	ASSLTGLAGGIWNEQF
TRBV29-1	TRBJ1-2	SDGSGYT
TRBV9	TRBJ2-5	ASSVEGTGVETQY
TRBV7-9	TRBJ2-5	ASSAGKVESETQY
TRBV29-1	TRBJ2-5	SGGGLAGGETQY
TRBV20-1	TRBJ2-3	SADRDSTDTQY
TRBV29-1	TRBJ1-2	STRQGSYGYT
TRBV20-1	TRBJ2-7	SAERQGIHEQY
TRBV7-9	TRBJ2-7	ASQGQEGYEQY
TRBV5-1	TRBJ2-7	ASSLSKSEQY
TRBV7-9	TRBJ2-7	ASSPTFRTGDSNEQY
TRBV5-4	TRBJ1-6	ASKRQGVNSPLH
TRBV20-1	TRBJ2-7	SARVAGGPYEQY
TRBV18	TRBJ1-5	ASSTGTGGKQPQH
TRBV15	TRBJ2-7	ATSRTMESYEQY
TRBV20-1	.	SASPLQSRDLEQY
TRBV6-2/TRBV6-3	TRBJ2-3	ASSYSAETSTDTQY
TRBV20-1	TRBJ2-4	SARSEFKNIQY
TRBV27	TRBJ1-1	ASSPTRGAAF
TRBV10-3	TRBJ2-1	AISAYTHEQF
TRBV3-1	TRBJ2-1	ASSQFTRYNEQF
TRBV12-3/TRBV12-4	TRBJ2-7	ASKGQLSSYEQY